Each of the 8 T cell receptor beta chains below was sequenced from the same sample in a study of technical replicates of blood from several donors. Method: immunoSEQ multiplex PCR; TCRdb's copy keeps in-frame clones and lacks some. The data hold 59,000 or so clones, with 85% to 95% observed a single time. Sequenced material: PBMCs. Receptors originate from a human donor in good health. Some clones in this sample may be carry-over from other donors' samples.

CDR3 amino acids: CASSGQTNSPLHF. CDR3 nucleotide sequence: TGTGCCAGCAGTGGACAGACCAATTCACCCCTCCACTTT. The J gene is TRBJ1-6, the V gene TRBV6-1; a possible D gene is TRBD1 (5 bases). Trimming removed 4 bases at V and 7 bases at J, with 8 bases between. CDR3 size: 13 residues. The germline V gene has CDR1 MNHNS and CDR2 SASEGT.

The rearrangement joins TRBV7-6 to TRBJ2-7; weak D call: TRBD2 (5 bases). The CDR3 contains 16 residues. Looked up from germline, CDR1 is SGHVS and CDR2 is FNYEAQ. Trimming took off 7 bases at V and 4 bases at J, with 23 bases between the two ends. CDR3 DNA: TGTGCCAGCACCCGAGGACGGGGAGACGGAGTATACGAGCAGTACTTC. This sequence encodes CASTRGRGDGVYEQYF.

The V and J genes are TRBV7-2 and TRBJ2-7, with 8 bases lining up with TRBD1. Germline lookup yields CDR1 SGHTA and CDR2 FQGNSA. The CDR3 totals 15 residues. Trimming at V came to 0 bases and at J to 6 bases, leaving 7 bases not matched to a gene. The CDR3 DNA reads TGTGCCAGCAGCTTAGCGGGCCAGGGGGCGTCCGAGCAGTACTTC. Its translation is CASSLAGQGASEQYF.

This clone occurred a few times. CDR3 DNA: TGCGCCAGCAGCGCCAGGGGGGCGGTGCAAGAGACCCAGTACTTC. As protein: CASSARGAVQETQYF. This chain joins TRBV10-1 and TRBJ2-5, with D perhaps TRBD1 (7 bases). V lost 6 bases to trimming and J lost 2 bases, with 16 bases between them. CDR1 is WNHNN and CDR2 is SYGVQD in the germline V gene (reference sequence). The CDR3 contains 15 residues.

The CDR3 loop is CASSQDGSGRPYNEQFF. The CDR3 DNA reads as TGCGCCAGCAGCCAAGATGGTAGCGGGAGGCCCTACAATGAGCAGTTCTTC. This chain links TRBV4-3 with TRBJ2-1, with 10 bases aligning to TRBD2. V lost 0 bases and J lost 2; bases outside the gene matches: 4. CDR1 and CDR2 from the germline V gene are LGHNA and YSLEER. The CDR3 spans 17 residues.

The rearrangement uses TRBV5-8 and TRBJ1-4, with D perhaps matching TRBD1 (5 bases). The CDR3 length is 15 residues. Germline V lookup: CDR1 SGHTS, CDR2 YDEGEE. Between the trimmed V and J ends, which lost 3 bases and 8 bases, there was a span of 17 bases. CDR3 in DNA: TGTGCCAGCAGCTCCACCGGGACTACGAGGGAAAAACTGTTTTTT. Translated, it gives CASSSTGTTREKLFF.

This sequence joins TRBV2 and TRBJ2-3; 7 bases map to TRBD2. Losses at the gene ends were 5 bases for V and 1 base for J; bases not matched to a gene: 9. The CDR3 covers 16 residues. CDR1 and CDR2 (germline): SNHLY, FYNNEI. The CDR3 sequence: CASSRAGPQGTDTQYF. The CDR3 coding sequence is TGTGCCAGCAGTAGAGCGGGGCCCCAAGGCACAGATACGCAGTATTTT.

This clone was observed a single time. This chain joins TRBV30 and TRBJ1-2, with TRBD1 matching 8 bases. Germline trimming cut 5 bases from V and 3 bases from J; bases unmatched to any gene: 5. Germline lookup yields CDR1 GTSNPN and CDR2 SVGIG (reference sequence). CDR3 size: 13 residues. CDR3 nucleotide sequence: TGTGCCTGGGGAACAGGGGGTTACTATGGCTACACCTTC. This gives the protein CAWGTGGYYGYTF. Filled out from reference TRBV30 and TRBJ1-2, the complete variable domain reads SQTIHQWPATLVQPVGSPLSLECTVEGTSNPNLYWYRQAAGRGLQLLFYSVGIGQISSEVPQNLSASRPQDRQFILSSKKLLLSDSGFYLCAWGTGGYYGYTFGSGTRLTVV.